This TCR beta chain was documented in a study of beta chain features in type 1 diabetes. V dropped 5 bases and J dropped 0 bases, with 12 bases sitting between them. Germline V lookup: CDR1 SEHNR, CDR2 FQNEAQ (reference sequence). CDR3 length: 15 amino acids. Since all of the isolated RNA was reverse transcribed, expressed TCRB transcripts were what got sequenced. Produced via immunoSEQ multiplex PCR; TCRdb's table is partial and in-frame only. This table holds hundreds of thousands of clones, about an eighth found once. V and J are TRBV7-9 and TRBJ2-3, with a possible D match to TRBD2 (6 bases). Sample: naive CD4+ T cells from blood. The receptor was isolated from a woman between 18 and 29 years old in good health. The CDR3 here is CASSKRGASTDTQYF. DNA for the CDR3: TGTGCCAGCAGCAAACGCGGGGCTAGCACAGATACGCAGTATTTT.